This T cell receptor (beta chain) is drawn from a study of cytomegalovirus exposure and HLA in healthy donors. Looking at the study overall: Early released data comprised approximately 85 million unique TCRs from HLA-typed donors.

Vbeta (60) and Jbeta (13) primers were used in the PCR. Sequenced by immunoSEQ multiplex PCR; TCRdb stores in-frame clones only, minus some. Among 150,000 or so clones listed, more than 60% were seen once. In the case of this clone: What it binds is not known.

Study observations and caveats: Most subjects had HLA-A and HLA-B alleles reportedly predicted accurately by TCR beta sequences. A classifier reportedly called cytomegalovirus status with high sensitivity and specificity. Later genetic work tied a missense DCLRE1C variant to beta-chain V and J trimming.

CDR3 length: 13 amino acids. Germline CDR1 SGHRS, CDR2 YFSETQ. The V gene lost 2 bases and the J gene lost 7 bases, with 13 bases spanning the gap. The receptor was isolated from a woman aged 40 to 50 in good health and CMV-seropositive. Source material: PBMCs. This chain links TRBV5-1 with TRBJ2-7; D uncertain. Here the CDR3 reads CASSLQPTGEQYF. The CDR3 coding sequence is TGCGCCAGCAGCTTACAACCAACCGGGGAGCAGTACTTC.